The 23 T cell receptor beta chains below were found in one sample sequenced in a study of PD-1 blockade in classical Hodgkin lymphoma. Time point reported: cycle 4 day 1 (C4D1), after 5 to 7 weeks of nivolumab. Following autologous stem cell transplantation, relapse occurred in every patient, and exposure to brentuximab vedotin varied. Sequencing was performed with immunoSEQ multiplex PCR; in TCRdb, only in-frame clones are kept and a portion is missing. The repertoire consists of about 50,000 clones, with around 90% occurring once and the leading ten covering about 14%. Material: peripheral blood mononuclear cells (PBMCs), obtained before the fourth cycle of nivolumab. These receptors were obtained from a human donor with classical Hodgkin lymphoma.

The J gene is TRBJ1-4, the V gene TRBV28; D ambiguous. The CDR3 totals 15 residues. Germline V lookup: CDR1 MDHEN, CDR2 SYDVKM. Trimming cost V 3 bases and J 7 bases, with 15 bases left between them. The CDR3, as DNA: TGTGCCAGCAGTTTTTCGGCGGCGCGGGTTGAAAAACTGTTTTTT. As protein: CASSFSAARVEKLFF.

With regard to this clone: The sample has other DNA sequences that encode this CDR3 too. The V gene is TRBV4-1, the J gene TRBJ1-5; D unresolved. CDR3 length: 16 residues. V was clipped by 0 bases and J by 2 bases, with 11 bases between them. Germline-derived CDR1 and CDR2 are MGHRA and YSYEKL. The CDR3 is CASSQDGGIGNQPQHF. CDR3 bases: TGCGCCAGCAGCCAAGATGGTGGAATTGGCAATCAGCCCCAGCATTTT.

The chain combines TRBV6-5 with TRBJ2-7; TRBD2 matches 7 bases. The CDR3 extends over 15 amino acids. V lost 3 bases to trimming and J lost 2 bases; unmatched junction nucleotides: 7. Germline V CDR1 and CDR2: MNHEY, SVGAGI. The CDR3 sequence is CASSYIGRSTYEQYF. The CDR3 nucleotides read TGTGCCAGCAGTTATATCGGGAGGTCTACCTACGAGCAGTACTTC.

In DNA, the CDR3 is TGTGCCAGCAGCGCGGGGGGTTCTGGAAACACCATATATTTT. It encodes CASSAGGSGNTIYF. J is TRBJ1-3 and V is TRBV7-8; D possibly corresponds to TRBD1 (5 bases). Germline assignment: CDR1 SGHVS and CDR2 FQNEAQ. Trimming took 5 bases from V and 1 from J, leaving 9 bases between them. This CDR3 has 14 amino acids.

The chain recombines TRBV6-1 with TRBJ1-1; D unresolved. The CDR3 has 11 amino acids. Per the germline V gene, CDR1 is MNHNS and CDR2 is SASEGT. V was shortened by 1 base and J by 6 bases, with 3 bases between the two germline ends. The CDR3 reads CASSEDPEAFF. The CDR3, as DNA: TGTGCCAGCAGTGAAGACCCTGAAGCTTTCTTT.

This clone was seen a single time. The gene calls are TRBV5-1 and TRBJ1-1, with D perhaps TRBD1 (6 bases). The CDR3 is 16 amino acids. The V end was cut by 4 bases, the J end by 0 bases, with 16 bases between. Germline V gene data show CDR1 as SGHRS and CDR2 as YFSETQ. Here the CDR3 reads CASSHLTGTMNTEAFF. In DNA, the CDR3 is TGCGCCAGCAGCCACCTGACAGGAACCATGAACACTGAAGCTTTCTTT. The whole variable domain, filled in from reference TRBV5-1 and TRBJ1-1, reads KAGVTQTPRYLIKTRGQQVTLSCSPISGHRSVSWYQQTPGQGLQFLFEYFSETQRNKGNFPGRFSGRQFSNSRSEMNVSTLELGDSALYLCASSHLTGTMNTEAFFGQGTRLTVV.

This chain links TRBV7-4 with TRBJ2-5, with TRBD1 matching over 8 bases. This CDR3 has 14 residues. Germline assignment: CDR1 SGHVT and CDR2 SQSDAQ. The J segment lost 5 bases and the V segment lost 7 bases, leaving 9 bases of the junction unmatched. CDR3 loop: CASKTGEVVETQYF. The DNA of the CDR3 is TGTGCCAGCAAGACAGGGGAAGTTGTCGAGACCCAGTACTTC.

V is TRBV9 and J is TRBJ1-5; TRBD1 is a possible D gene (5 bases). Trimming took 7 bases from V and 4 from J, leaving 9 bases between them. The germline CDR1 and CDR2 sequences are SGDLS and YYNGEE. The CDR3 consists of 12 residues. Here the CDR3 DNA reads TGTGCCAGCGGGGGAGTTAATCAGCCCCAGCATTTT. Amino acid sequence: CASGGVNQPQHF. Looking up the rest from reference TRBV9 and TRBJ1-5 gives the full variable domain: DSGVTQTPKHLITATGQRVTLRCSPRSGDLSVYWYQQSLDQGLQFLIQYYNGEERAKGNILERFSAQQFPDLHSELNLSSLELGDSALYFCASGGVNQPQHFGDGTRLSIL.

This chain uses TRBV7-9 with TRBJ1-2; the match to TRBD1 covers 10 bases. The CDR3 is made up of 17 amino acids. Per the germline V gene, CDR1 is SEHNR and CDR2 is FQNEAQ (reference sequence). Losses at the gene ends were 6 bases for V and 4 bases for J; bases not matched to a gene: 14. The CDR3 DNA follows: TGTGCCAGCAGTCGGACAGGGGGAGTTTTAGGATTCTATGGCTACACCTTC. Protein sequence: CASSRTGGVLGFYGYTF.

In this sample, this clone turned up a few times. The rearrangement joins TRBV19 to TRBJ2-3; no reliable D call. Trimming removed 3 bases at V and 3 bases at J, with 7 bases between. CDR3 length: 13 residues. Germline CDR1 is LNHDA and CDR2 is SQIVND (reference sequence). The CDR3 nucleotides are TGTGCCAGTAGTATCTCGAGGACAGATACGCAGTATTTT. Protein sequence: CASSISRTDTQYF.

The chain has TRBV18 and TRBJ2-1, with a possible D match to TRBD1 (6 bases). Trimming pared 8 bases from V and 5 bases from J, leaving 16 bases between. CDR1 KGHSH and CDR2 LQKENI come from the germline V gene. The CDR3 has 14 amino acids. DNA for the CDR3: TGTGCCAGCCACCCTCAGGGGATCCACAATGAGCAGTTCTTC. Amino acid sequence: CASHPQGIHNEQFF.

V is TRBV29-1 and J is TRBJ1-3; D remains unclear. The CDR3 contains 15 residues. V dropped 3 bases and J dropped 0 bases, with 12 bases sitting between them. Germline V gene sequence: CDR1 SQVTM, CDR2 ANQGSEA. The CDR3 spells CSVEEVFSSGNTIYF. The CDR3, as DNA: TGCAGCGTTGAGGAGGTCTTCAGCTCTGGAAACACCATATATTTT.

The chain combines TRBV5-8 with TRBJ2-7, with TRBD1 matching over 8 bases. With V trimmed by 1 base and J by 4 bases, 4 bases remained unmatched. Germline loops: CDR1 SGHTS, CDR2 YDEGEE. The CDR3 runs 14 residues. DNA of the CDR3: TGTGCCAGCAGCTTGCAGGGGGCGAGGTACGAGCAGTACTTC. Translation gives CASSLQGARYEQYF.

The chain has TRBV11-2 and TRBJ2-3; 9 bases agree with TRBD1. Germline V gene sequence: CDR1 SGHAT, CDR2 FQNNGV. This CDR3 comprises 16 residues. Unmatched junction bases numbered 13, after V lost 5 bases and J lost 7 bases. This chain's CDR3 is CASSPTTGGMGNTQYF. The CDR3 nucleotides read TGTGCCAGCAGCCCAACGACAGGGGGAATGGGAAATACGCAGTATTTT.

For the CDR3, the DNA is TGTGCCAGCAGCTTAGGGGCGGTCGTCTCAACTTCTAGCACAGATACGCAGTATTTT. Translating it yields CASSLGAVVSTSSTDTQYF. The chain joins TRBV7-6 to TRBJ2-3, with D hard to call. The germline CDR1 and CDR2 sequences are SGHVS and FNYEAQ. Deletions cut 1 base from V and 0 bases from J, with 20 bases between. This CDR3 has 19 residues. Based on the CDR3 plus reference TRBV7-6 and TRBJ2-3, the full variable domain is GAGVSQSPRYKVTKRGQDVALRCDPISGHVSLYWYRQALGQGPEFLTYFNYEAQQDKSGLPNDRFSAERPEGSISTLTIQRTEQRDSAMYRCASSLGAVVSTSSTDTQYFGPGTRLTVL.

J is TRBJ2-3 and V is TRBV18; D gene unclear. V dropped 2 bases and J dropped 5 bases, with 8 bases sitting between them. The CDR3 sequence is 13 residues long. Looked up from germline, CDR1 is KGHSH and CDR2 is LQKENI. The CDR3 here is CASSPSIIDTQYF. The CDR3 DNA reads as TGTGCCAGCTCACCATCGATTATAGATACGCAGTATTTT.

The V call is TRBV4-2, the J call TRBJ2-3, with D unresolved. V was cut by 4 bases and J by 6 bases, with 14 bases left in between. Germline lookup yields CDR1 LGHNA and CDR2 YNFKEQ. The CDR3 length is 14 residues. The CDR3 DNA reads TGTGCCAGCAGCCCGATCGCTAGGCGGGATACGCAGTATTTT. Its protein is CASSPIARRDTQYF.

V usage is TRBV11-2 and J usage is TRBJ1-2; the D gene is possibly TRBD1 (5 bases). Germline V gene sequence: CDR1 SGHAT, CDR2 FQNNGV. V was trimmed by 1 base and J by 2 bases, leaving 8 bases between them. This CDR3 region has 14 residues. The chain's CDR3 is CASSLAWGNYGYTF. CDR3 DNA sequence: TGTGCCAGCAGCTTAGCCTGGGGGAACTATGGCTACACCTTC.

About this clone itself: One end of the junction fails to match germline, which may point to a read error. The chain carries TRBV14 and TRBJ1-2; 7 nucleotides line up with TRBD1. This CDR3 contains 12 residues. The germline V gene has CDR1 SGHDN and CDR2 FVKESK. The CDR3 nucleotides read TGTGCCAGCAGCCAAGAATCGAAGGACAGGAGCTTC. This encodes CASSQESKDRSF.

The chain is built from TRBV7-9 and TRBJ1-1; D unresolved. CDR1 and CDR2 from the germline V gene are SEHNR and FQNEAQ (reference sequence). V was trimmed by 3 bases and J by 4 bases, leaving 12 bases between them. There are 14 residues in the CDR3. The CDR3 here is CASSFWDFLTEAFF. The CDR3 region has the DNA TGTGCCAGCAGCTTTTGGGATTTTCTCACTGAAGCTTTCTTT.

This clone has just a few counts. The V call is TRBV11-3, the J call TRBJ2-7; maybe TRBD1 (6 bases). Looked up from germline, CDR1 is SGHNT and CDR2 is YENEEA. V lost 6 bases, J lost 3 bases, and 12 bases lay in between. This CDR3 comprises 13 residues. This CDR3 reads CASRTGTSYEQYF. CDR3 nucleotide sequence: TGTGCCAGCAGAACCGGGACAAGCTACGAGCAGTACTTC.

This clone was counted between two and nine times. This chain links TRBV5-1 with TRBJ2-7; D possibly matches TRBD1 or TRBD2 (5 bases each). Germline V gene lookup returns CDR1 SGHRS and CDR2 YFSETQ. V was trimmed by 6 bases and J by 0 bases, leaving 16 bases between them. The CDR3 totals 15 residues. The CDR3 bases are TGCGCCAGCACCAAGGGAGCAGGGTCCTCCTACGAGCAGTACTTC. Amino acid sequence: CASTKGAGSSYEQYF.

The chain links TRBV5-4 to TRBJ2-7; 14 nucleotides line up with TRBD2. The V and J ends lost 4 bases and 1 base, in that order; junction bases with no gene match: 7. The germline CDR1 and CDR2 sequences are SGHNT and YYREEE (reference sequence). CDR3 size: 17 residues. The CDR3 sequence: CASSIGGLAGVSYEQYF. The CDR3 DNA reads TGTGCCAGCAGCATCGGGGGACTAGCGGGAGTTTCCTACGAGCAGTACTTC.